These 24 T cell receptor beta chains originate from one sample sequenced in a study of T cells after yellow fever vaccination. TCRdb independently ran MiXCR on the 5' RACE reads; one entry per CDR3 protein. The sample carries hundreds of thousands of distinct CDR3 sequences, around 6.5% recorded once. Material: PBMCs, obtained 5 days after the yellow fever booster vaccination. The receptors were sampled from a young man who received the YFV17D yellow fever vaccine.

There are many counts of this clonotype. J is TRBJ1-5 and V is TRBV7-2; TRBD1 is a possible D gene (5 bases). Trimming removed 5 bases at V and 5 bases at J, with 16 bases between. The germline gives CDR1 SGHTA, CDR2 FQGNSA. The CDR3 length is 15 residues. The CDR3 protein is CASSPAGQSHQPQHF. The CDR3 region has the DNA TGTGCCAGCAGCCCCGCGGGGCAGAGCCATCAGCCCCAGCATTTT. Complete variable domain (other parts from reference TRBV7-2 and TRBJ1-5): GAGVSQSPSNKVTEKGKDVELRCDPISGHTALYWYRQSLGQGLEFLIYFQGNSAPDKSGLPSDRFSAERTGGSVSTLTIQRTQQEDSAVYLCASSPAGQSHQPQHFGDGTRLSIL.

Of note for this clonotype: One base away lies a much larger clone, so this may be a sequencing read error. In DNA form, the CDR3 reads TGCGCCAGCATCCCAGCGGGATCTAGCGCAGATACGCAGTATTTT. Its protein is CASIPAGSSADTQYF. The chain recombines TRBV5-1 with TRBJ2-3; 7 positions agree with TRBD2. V shed 6 bases and J 4 bases; nucleotides not matched to a gene: 11. The CDR3 has 15 amino acids. Looked up from germline, CDR1 is SGHRS and CDR2 is YFSETQ. Full variable domain (missing parts from reference TRBV5-1 and TRBJ2-3): KAGVTQTPRYLIKTRGQQVTLSCSPISGHRSVSWYQQTPGQGLQFLFEYFSETQRNKGNFPGRFSGRQFSNSRSEMNVSTLELGDSALYLCASIPAGSSADTQYFGPGTRLTVL.

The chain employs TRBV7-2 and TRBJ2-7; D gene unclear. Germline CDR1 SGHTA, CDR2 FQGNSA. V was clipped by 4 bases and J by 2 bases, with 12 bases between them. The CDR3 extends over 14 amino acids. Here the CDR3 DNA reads TGTGCCAGCAGCTCGTGGAGCAGAACCTACGAGCAGTACTTC. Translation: CASSSWSRTYEQYF.

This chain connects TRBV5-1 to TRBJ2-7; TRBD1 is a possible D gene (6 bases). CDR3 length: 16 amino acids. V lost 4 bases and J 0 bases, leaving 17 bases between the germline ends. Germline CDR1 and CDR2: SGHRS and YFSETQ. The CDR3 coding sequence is TGCGCCAGCAGCCCAGGGGCAGGGGCCCTCTCCTACGAGCAGTACTTC. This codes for CASSPGAGALSYEQYF.

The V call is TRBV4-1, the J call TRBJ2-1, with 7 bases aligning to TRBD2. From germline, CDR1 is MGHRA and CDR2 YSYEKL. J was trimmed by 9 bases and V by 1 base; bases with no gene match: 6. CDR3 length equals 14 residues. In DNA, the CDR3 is TGCGCCAGCAGCCAAGGGACTAGTCGGGGTGAGCAGTTCTTC. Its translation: CASSQGTSRGEQFF.

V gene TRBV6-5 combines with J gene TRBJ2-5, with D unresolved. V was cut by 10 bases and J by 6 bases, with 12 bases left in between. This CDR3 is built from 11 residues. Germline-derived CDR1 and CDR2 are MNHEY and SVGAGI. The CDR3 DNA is TGTGCCACACTGGACCTCCAGACCCAGTACTTC. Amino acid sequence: CATLDLQTQYF.

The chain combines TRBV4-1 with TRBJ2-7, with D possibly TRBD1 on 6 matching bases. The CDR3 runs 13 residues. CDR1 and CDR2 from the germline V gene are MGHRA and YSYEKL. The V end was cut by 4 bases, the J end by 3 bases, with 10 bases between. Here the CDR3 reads CASSPGHYYEQYF. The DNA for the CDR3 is TGCGCCAGCAGCCCGGGACACTACTACGAGCAGTACTTC.

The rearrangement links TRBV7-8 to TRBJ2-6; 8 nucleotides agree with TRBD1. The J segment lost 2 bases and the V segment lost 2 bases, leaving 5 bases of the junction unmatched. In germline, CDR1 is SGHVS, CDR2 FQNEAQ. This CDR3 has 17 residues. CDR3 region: CASSLRQGAPGANVLTF. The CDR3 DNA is TGTGCCAGCAGCTTACGTCAGGGGGCGCCTGGGGCCAACGTCCTGACTTTC.

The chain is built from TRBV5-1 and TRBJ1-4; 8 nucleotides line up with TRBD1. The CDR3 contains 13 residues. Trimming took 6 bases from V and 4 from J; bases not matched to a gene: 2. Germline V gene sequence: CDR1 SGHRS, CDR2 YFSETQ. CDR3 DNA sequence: TGCGCCAGCACAGACAGGGGTAATGAAAAACTGTTTTTT. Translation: CASTDRGNEKLFF.

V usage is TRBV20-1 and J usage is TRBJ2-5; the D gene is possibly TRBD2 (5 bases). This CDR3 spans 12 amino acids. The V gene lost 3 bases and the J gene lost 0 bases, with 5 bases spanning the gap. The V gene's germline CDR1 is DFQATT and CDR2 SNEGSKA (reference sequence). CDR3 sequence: CSASGDQETQYF. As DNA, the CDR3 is TGCAGTGCTAGCGGGGACCAAGAGACCCAGTACTTC.

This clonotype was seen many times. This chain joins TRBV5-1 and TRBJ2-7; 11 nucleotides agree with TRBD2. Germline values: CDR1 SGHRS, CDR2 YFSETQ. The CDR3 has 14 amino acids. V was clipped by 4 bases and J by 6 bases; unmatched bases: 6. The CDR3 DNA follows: TGCGCCAGCAGCGTAGCGGGAGGGGAGAGCGAGCAGTACTTC. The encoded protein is CASSVAGGESEQYF.

The CDR3: CSPLRGQETQYF. The CDR3 DNA reads TGCAGCCCCCTGAGAGGGCAAGAGACCCAGTACTTC. This chain uses TRBV20-1 with TRBJ2-5; the D gene is possibly TRBD2 (5 bases). This CDR3 has 12 amino acids. The germline gives CDR1 DFQATT, CDR2 SNEGSKA (reference sequence).

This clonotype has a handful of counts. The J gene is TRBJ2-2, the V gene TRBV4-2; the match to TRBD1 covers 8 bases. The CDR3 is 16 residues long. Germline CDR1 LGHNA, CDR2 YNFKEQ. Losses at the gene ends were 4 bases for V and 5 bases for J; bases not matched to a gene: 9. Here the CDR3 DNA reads TGTGCCAGCAGCCCACAACAGGGGGATGGGACCGGGGAGCTGTTTTTT. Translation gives CASSPQQGDGTGELFF.

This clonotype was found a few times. The CDR3 reads CASSAGTYLGETQYF. The CDR3 DNA is TGCGCCTCGAGCGCGGGAACTTATTTGGGGGAGACCCAGTACTTC. The rearrangement uses TRBV5-1 and TRBJ2-5; TRBD2 might be the D (6 bases). Germline values: CDR1 SGHRS, CDR2 YFSETQ. This CDR3 contains 15 residues. Trimming pared 10 bases from V and 5 bases from J, leaving 24 bases between.

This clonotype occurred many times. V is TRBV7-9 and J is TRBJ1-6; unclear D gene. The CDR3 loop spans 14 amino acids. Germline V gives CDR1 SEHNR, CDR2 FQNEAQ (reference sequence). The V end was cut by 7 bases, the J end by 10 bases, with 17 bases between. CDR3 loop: CASNDSSGDSPLHF. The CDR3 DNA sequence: TGTGCCAGCAATGACTCCTCAGGAGACTCACCCCTCCACTTT.

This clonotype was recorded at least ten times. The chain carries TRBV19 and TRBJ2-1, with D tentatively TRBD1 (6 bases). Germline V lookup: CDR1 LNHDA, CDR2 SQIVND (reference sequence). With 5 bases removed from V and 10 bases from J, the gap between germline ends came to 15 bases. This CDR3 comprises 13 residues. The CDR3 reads CASSWGLAAEQFF. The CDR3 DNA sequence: TGTGCCAGTAGTTGGGGGCTGGCGGCCGAGCAGTTCTTC.

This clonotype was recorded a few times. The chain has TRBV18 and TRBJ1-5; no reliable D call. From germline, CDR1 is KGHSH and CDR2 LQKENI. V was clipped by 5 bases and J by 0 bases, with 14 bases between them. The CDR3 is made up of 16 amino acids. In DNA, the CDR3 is TGTGCCAGCTCAATTGTTGGGCGGGATAGCAATCAGCCCCAGCATTTT. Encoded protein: CASSIVGRDSNQPQHF.

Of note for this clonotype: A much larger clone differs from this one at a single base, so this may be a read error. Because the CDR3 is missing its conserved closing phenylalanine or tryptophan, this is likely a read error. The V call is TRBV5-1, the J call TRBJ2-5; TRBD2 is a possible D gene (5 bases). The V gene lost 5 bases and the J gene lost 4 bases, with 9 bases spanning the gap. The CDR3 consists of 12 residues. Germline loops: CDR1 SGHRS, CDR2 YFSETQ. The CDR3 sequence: CASSRLAETQYY. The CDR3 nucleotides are TGCGCCAGCAGTCGCCTAGCAGAGACCCAGTACTAC.

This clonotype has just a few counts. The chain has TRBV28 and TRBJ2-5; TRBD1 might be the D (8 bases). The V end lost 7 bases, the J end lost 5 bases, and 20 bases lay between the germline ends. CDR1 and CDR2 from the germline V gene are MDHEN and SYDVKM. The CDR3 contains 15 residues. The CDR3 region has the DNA TGTGCCAGCATTACACAGGGGGGGGGGACGGAGACCCAGTACTTC. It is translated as CASITQGGGTETQYF.

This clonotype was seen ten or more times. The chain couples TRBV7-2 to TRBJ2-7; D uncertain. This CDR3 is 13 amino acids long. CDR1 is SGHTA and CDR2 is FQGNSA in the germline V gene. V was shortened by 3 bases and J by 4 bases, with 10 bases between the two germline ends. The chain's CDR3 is CASSFVTLYEQYF. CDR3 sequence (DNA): TGTGCCAGCAGCTTTGTTACCCTTTACGAGCAGTACTTC.

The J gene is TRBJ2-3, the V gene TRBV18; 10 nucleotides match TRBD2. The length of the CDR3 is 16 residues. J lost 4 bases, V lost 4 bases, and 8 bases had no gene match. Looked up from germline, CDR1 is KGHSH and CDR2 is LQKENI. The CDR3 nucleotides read TGTGCCAGCTCACACCTAGCGGGAGTGAGGTCAGATACGCAGTATTTT. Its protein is CASSHLAGVRSDTQYF. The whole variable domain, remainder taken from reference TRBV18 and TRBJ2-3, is NAGVMQNPRHLVRRRGQEARLRCSPMKGHSHVYWYRQLPEEGLKFMVYLQKENIIDESGMPKERFSAEFPKEGPSILRIQQVVRGDSAAYFCASSHLAGVRSDTQYFGPGTRLTVL.

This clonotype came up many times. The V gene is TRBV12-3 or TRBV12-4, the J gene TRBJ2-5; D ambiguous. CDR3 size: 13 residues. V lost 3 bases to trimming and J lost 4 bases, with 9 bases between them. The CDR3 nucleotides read TGTGCCAGCAGTTTTCTGACGGGAGAGACCCAGTACTTC. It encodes CASSFLTGETQYF.

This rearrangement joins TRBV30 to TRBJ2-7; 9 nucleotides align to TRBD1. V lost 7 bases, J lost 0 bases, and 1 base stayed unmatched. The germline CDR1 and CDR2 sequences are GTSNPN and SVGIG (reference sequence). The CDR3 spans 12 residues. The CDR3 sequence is CASDRGSYEQYF. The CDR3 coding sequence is TGTGCCTCGGACAGGGGCTCCTACGAGCAGTACTTC.

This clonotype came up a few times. The CDR3 here is CASSYGGGAINEQFF. CDR3 bases: TGTGCCAGCAGTTACGGAGGCGGGGCGATAAATGAGCAGTTCTTC. The V and J genes are TRBV6-2 or TRBV6-3 and TRBJ2-1; TRBD2 might be the D (6 bases). Germline V CDR1 and CDR2: MNHEY, SVGEGT. V shed 2 bases and J shed 7 bases, with 15 bases lying between them. There are 15 residues in the CDR3.